This passage covers 32 T cell receptor beta chains from one sample sequenced in a study of post-analysis software for immune sequencing data. Study-level results: Relative to controls, patients had about five TRBV segments at higher frequency, with TRBV5-6, TRBV5-1 and TRBV20-1 among these.

Included in the TCR beta cDNA libraries were unique molecular identifiers. TCRdb recomputed calls from the PCR reads with MiXCR, one row per CDR3 protein. The sample has approximately 250,000 distinct CDR3 sequences; 30% to 45% are singletons. Their antigens remain unidentified. What was sequenced was blood. These receptors were taken from a girl aged 10 to 17 with multiple sclerosis.

This chain joins TRBV30 and TRBJ2-7, with a possible D match to TRBD2 (7 bases). TRBJ2-5 matches the DNA end more closely, so the J call is doubtful. CDR3 length: 16 residues. Per the germline V gene, CDR1 is GTSNPN and CDR2 is SVGIG (reference sequence). The CDR3 DNA follows: TGTGCCTGGAGTGTGGTACGGGGGGCCAGTTGGGAGACCCAGTACTTC. As protein: CAWSVVRGASWETQYF.

In its sample, this clonotype was seen many times. Sequence at one end of the junction differs from germline and may be a read error. The chain combines TRBV4-2 with TRBJ2-3, with TRBD1 identical over 7 bases. Germline lookup yields CDR1 LGHNA and CDR2 YNFKEQ. The CDR3 runs to 15 residues. As DNA, the CDR3 is TGCGCCAGCAGCCAAGACGGGACAGGCACAGATACGCAGTATTTT. Protein product: CASSQDGTGTDTQYF.

This clonotype was counted ten times or more. J is TRBJ2-3 and V is TRBV20-1; D unresolved. The CDR3 has 10 amino acids. The ends were cut back, 5 bases at V and 6 bases at J, with 6 bases in the middle. CDR1 and CDR2 from the germline V gene are DFQATT and SNEGSKA (reference sequence). The CDR3 is CSARADTQYF. In nucleotides, the CDR3 is TGCAGTGCTCGGGCGGATACGCAGTATTTT.

A note on this clonotype: Given a much more abundant clone one base away, this may be a read error. The rearrangement uses TRBV19 and TRBJ1-2; D remains ambiguous. The germline V gene encodes CDR1 LNHDA and CDR2 SQIVND (reference sequence). The V gene lost 9 bases and the J gene lost 8 bases, with 19 bases spanning the gap. This CDR3 comprises 13 residues. The CDR3 DNA sequence: TGTGCCAGGAACGTCCCGCAAGAGGGCGGCTACACCTTC. Protein sequence: CARNVPQEGGYTF.

V and J are TRBV20-1 and TRBJ2-5, with TRBD2 as a possible D gene (6 bases). The DNA end lines up better with TRBJ2-7; the J call may be wrong. There are 13 residues in the CDR3. Germline loops: CDR1 DFQATT, CDR2 SNEGSKA (reference sequence). For the CDR3, the DNA is TGCAGTGCCTCTATGATTCAGGGAGGCGAGCAGTACTTC. Its protein product is CSASMIQGGEQYF.

This clonotype was seen a few times. The rearrangement links TRBV29-1 to TRBJ1-1; 8 positions match TRBD1. Trimming at V came to 7 bases and at J to 4 bases, leaving 5 bases not matched to a gene. CDR1 and CDR2 (germline): SQVTM, ANQGSEA. CDR3 length: 12 amino acids. The CDR3 DNA sequence: TGCAGCGGTGTGGACAGGGCCACTGAAGCTTTCTTT. Translated, it gives CSGVDRATEAFF.

This clonotype showed up many times. The rearrangement uses TRBV28 and TRBJ2-3; tentative D call: TRBD1 (5 bases). V was cut by 4 bases and J by 6 bases, with 8 bases left in between. There are 12 residues in the CDR3. Germline V CDR1 and CDR2: MDHEN, SYDVKM. DNA for the CDR3: TGTGCCAGCAGTTGGGGCTGGGATACGCAGTATTTT. Encoded protein: CASSWGWDTQYF.

This clonotype was counted a few times. A read error may explain this, as a much larger clone is one base away. The chain has TRBV10-2 and TRBJ1-5, with D unclear. CDR1 is WSHSY and CDR2 is SAAADI in the germline V gene. V gave up 6 bases and J gave up 5 bases, with 8 bases separating them. The CDR3 is 12 residues long. CDR3 protein: CASRAGDQPQHF. The CDR3 DNA is TGCGCCAGCAGGGCAGGCGATCAGCCCCAGCATTTT.

This clonotype has ten or more counts. A read error may account for a junction end that differs from germline. The CDR3 DNA sequence: TGCGCCAGCAGCTTGGGGCCGATGAACACTGAAGCTTTCTTT. This sequence encodes CASSLGPMNTEAFF. The V and J genes are TRBV7-2 and TRBJ1-1; D perhaps matches TRBD1 (5 bases). The CDR3 totals 14 residues. Germline CDR1 and CDR2: SGHTA and FQGNSA.

The table lists this clonotype with many counts. The chain has TRBV14 and TRBJ1-2; D gene ambiguous. CDR1 is SGHDN and CDR2 is FVKESK in the germline V gene. The CDR3 consists of 14 residues. The V gene lost 1 base and the J gene lost 0 bases, with 6 bases spanning the gap. The CDR3: CASSQGIPNYGYTF. DNA for the CDR3: TGTGCCAGCAGCCAAGGGATTCCTAACTATGGCTACACCTTC.

With respect to this clonotype: A much larger clone is a single base away; this may be a read error. The chain recombines TRBV7-2 with TRBJ1-2, with 7 bases lining up with TRBD1. The germline gives CDR1 SGHTA, CDR2 FQGNSA. This CDR3 spans 14 amino acids. The CDR3 protein is CASRQQGINYGYNF. The CDR3 coding sequence is TGTGCCAGCAGACAACAGGGGATTAACTATGGCTACAACTTC. The full variable domain, its missing parts supplied by reference TRBV7-2 and TRBJ1-2, is GAGVSQSPSNKVTEKGKDVELRCDPISGHTALYWYRQSLGQGLEFLIYFQGNSAPDKSGLPSDRFSAERTGGSVSTLTIQRTQQEDSAVYLCASRQQGINYGYNFGSGTRLTVV.

The table lists this clonotype with a few counts. The chain employs TRBV29-1 and TRBJ2-1; D gene unclear. Trimming removed 7 bases from V and 5 bases from J, with 15 bases in between. This CDR3 is 13 amino acids long. The germline gives CDR1 SQVTM, CDR2 ANQGSEA. DNA for the CDR3: TGCAGCGCCGTGGTGGGTAACAACAATGAGCAGTTCTTC. Translation: CSAVVGNNNEQFF.

In this sample, this clonotype turned up many times. This chain connects TRBV14 to TRBJ1-4, with a weak D call TRBD1 (5 bases). The CDR3 is 13 residues long. Trimming pared 0 bases from V and 13 bases from J, leaving 12 bases between. The V gene's germline CDR1 is SGHDN and CDR2 FVKESK. CDR3 coding DNA: TGTGCCAGCAGCCAAGATGGGAGGGGACGACTGTTTTTT. As protein: CASSQDGRGRLFF.

A few counts support this clonotype. J is TRBJ2-1 and V is TRBV20-1; 7 bases line up with TRBD1. J was trimmed by 8 bases and V by 3 bases; bases with no gene match: 4. Germline CDR1 reads DFQATT; CDR2 reads SNEGSKA (reference sequence). This CDR3 is 12 amino acids long. Here the CDR3 DNA reads TGCAGTGCTAGTTGGCAGGGGGATGAGCAGTTCTTC. It is translated as CSASWQGDEQFF.

This clonotype showed up just a few times. This chain connects TRBV12-3 or TRBV12-4 to TRBJ1-6; D uncertain. Trimming took off 4 bases at V and 0 bases at J, with 10 bases between the two ends. The CDR3 totals 16 residues. CDR3 sequence (DNA): TGTGCCAGCAGTTCCGGAACCGACTCCTATAATTCACCCCTCCACTTT. Translation gives CASSSGTDSYNSPLHF.

In this sample, this clonotype turned up many times. The CDR3, as DNA: TGTGCCAGCAGCGTAGCGAGATGGAGTGGCACAGATACGCAGTATTTT. Amino acid sequence: CASSVARWSGTDTQYF. The chain joins TRBV9 to TRBJ2-3; D remains ambiguous. Trimming took off 0 bases at V and 1 base at J, with 12 bases between the two ends. CDR1 is SGDLS, CDR2 YYNGEE, per germline. The CDR3 spans 16 residues.

This clonotype has a count of ten or more. The V gene is TRBV12-3 or TRBV12-4, the J gene TRBJ1-4; 9 positions agree with TRBD1. The V segment lost 6 bases and the J segment 5 bases; nucleotides outside the gene matches: 7. CDR3 length: 15 amino acids. CDR3 coding DNA: TGTGCCAGCAGCTCTAAACAGGGGGCAAATGAAAAACTGTTTTTT. Translating gives CASSSKQGANEKLFF.

This clonotype has ten or more counts. The chain has TRBV15 and TRBJ2-2; the D is unclear. Germline lookup yields CDR1 LNHNV and CDR2 YYDKDF (reference sequence). The V gene lost 0 bases and the J gene lost 0 bases, with 14 bases spanning the gap. This CDR3 has 18 amino acids. The CDR3: CATSRDPFGATNTGELFF. The DNA for the CDR3 is TGTGCCACCAGCAGAGATCCTTTCGGAGCAACGAACACCGGGGAGCTGTTTTTT.

This chain joins TRBV20-1 and TRBJ1-2, with D possibly being TRBD1 (6 bases). The germline gives CDR1 DFQATT, CDR2 SNEGSKA (reference sequence). Trimming took off 4 bases at V and 1 base at J, with 10 bases between the two ends. The CDR3 runs to 13 residues. CDR3 coding DNA: TGCAGTGCTAATACAGGGATTAACTATGGCTACACCTTC. Translating gives CSANTGINYGYTF.

In its sample, this clonotype was seen many times. This chain links TRBV6-5 with TRBJ2-1; D is unclear. Per the germline V gene, CDR1 is MNHEY and CDR2 is SVGAGI. V was pared by 0 bases and J by 6 bases, with 9 bases between. The CDR3 length is 14 residues. The CDR3 here is CASSYSLVGNEQFF. CDR3 nucleotides: TGTGCCAGCAGTTACTCCCTAGTTGGCAATGAGCAGTTCTTC.

This clonotype was counted ten times or more. This sequence joins TRBV3-1 and TRBJ2-5; TRBD2 agrees at 10 bases. There are 11 residues in the CDR3. Germline lookup yields CDR1 LGHDT and CDR2 YNNKEL (reference sequence). V gave up 1 base and J gave up 13 bases; unmatched junction bases: 0. DNA for the CDR3: TGTGCCAGCAGCCAAGGGACTAGCGGGTACTTC. Residues: CASSQGTSGYF.

This clonotype showed up just a few times. J is TRBJ2-2 and V is TRBV5-6; possibly TRBD1 or TRBD2 for D (5 bases each). Germline CDR1 SGHDT, CDR2 YYEEEE. V lost 3 bases and J lost 5, with 11 bases in between. The CDR3 extends over 14 amino acids. The chain's CDR3 is CASSWGTGTGELFF. CDR3 coding DNA: TGTGCCAGCAGCTGGGGGACGGGTACCGGGGAGCTGTTTTTT. Full variable domain (missing parts from reference TRBV5-6 and TRBJ2-2): DAGVTQSPTHLIKTRGQQVTLRCSPKSGHDTVSWYQQALGQGPQFIFQYYEEEERQRGNFPDRFSGHQFPNYSSELNVNALLLGDSALYLCASSWGTGTGELFFGEGSRLTVL.

The chain carries TRBV18 and TRBJ2-3; 7 bases line up with TRBD1. This CDR3 comprises 15 residues. CDR1 and CDR2 (germline): KGHSH, LQKENI. V gave up 6 bases and J gave up 2 bases; unmatched junction bases: 8. The CDR3 sequence: CASSQTGRYTDTQYF. As DNA, the CDR3 is TGTGCCAGCTCCCAGACAGGGCGGTACACAGATACGCAGTATTTT.

This clonotype was observed at least ten times. The chain carries TRBV20-1 and TRBJ2-3, with 11 nucleotides matching TRBD2. The CDR3 spans 16 residues. The germline CDR1 and CDR2 sequences are DFQATT and SNEGSKA (reference sequence). Losses at the gene ends were 3 bases for V and 2 bases for J; bases not matched to a gene: 7. Here the CDR3 reads CSASQGLAVDTDTQYF. DNA of the CDR3: TGCAGTGCTAGCCAGGGACTAGCGGTTGACACAGATACGCAGTATTTT.

The rearrangement uses TRBV6-1 and TRBJ2-7, with D tentatively TRBD2 (6 bases). The V end was cut by 1 base, the J end by 2 bases, with 12 bases between. Germline CDR1 is MNHNS and CDR2 is SASEGT. The CDR3 has 15 amino acids. Here the CDR3 reads CASSEVGGSPYEQYF. CDR3 coding DNA: TGTGCCAGCAGTGAAGTGGGAGGCAGCCCCTACGAGCAGTACTTC.

Comments on this clonotype: This could be a read error, since a much larger clone is one nucleotide away. The V call is TRBV5-1, the J call TRBJ2-3, with no clear D. This CDR3 contains 15 residues. Germline V gives CDR1 SGHRS, CDR2 YFSETQ. As DNA, the CDR3 is TGCGCCAGCAGCTTGGATCCAGGAAACACAGATATGCAGTATTTT. It specifies CASSLDPGNTDMQYF.

This chain uses TRBV7-6 with TRBJ2-7; 10 nucleotides align to TRBD1. The tail of the sequence fits TRBJ2-4 better, so the J call may be wrong. The CDR3 has 15 residues. Germline V lookup: CDR1 SGHVS, CDR2 FNYEAQ. CDR3 sequence (DNA): TGTGCCAGCAGCTTCCCGGGACAGGGGAAAAACATTCAGTACTTC. Translation: CASSFPGQGKNIQYF.

Notes on this clonotype: A much bigger clone sits one base away, suggesting this may be a read error. The chain combines TRBV5-6 with TRBJ2-5, with 11 bases that match TRBD2. The end of the DNA aligns better with TRBJ2-7, so the J call may be wrong. CDR1 and CDR2 from the germline V gene are SGHDT and YYEEEE. This CDR3 contains 15 residues. CDR3 in DNA: TGTGCCAGCAGCTTGGGTACTAGCGGGGGAGTCGAGCAGTACTTC. This sequence encodes CASSLGTSGGVEQYF.

In this sample, this clonotype turned up once. The genes are TRBV10-3 and TRBJ1-3; D uncertain. Trimming took off 4 bases at V and 4 bases at J, with 17 bases between the two ends. CDR1 ENHRY and CDR2 SYGVKD come from the germline V gene. The CDR3 has 16 residues. CDR3 bases: TGTGCCATCAGTGGATCCCTCCTGAAAAGGGGAAACACCATATATTTT. This codes for CAISGSLLKRGNTIYF.

The V call is TRBV6-1, the J call TRBJ2-7, with 13 bases fitting TRBD2. Germline-derived CDR1 and CDR2 are MNHNS and SASEGT. Losses at the gene ends were 4 bases for V and 2 bases for J; bases not matched to a gene: 20. CDR3 length equals 21 residues. CDR3 coding DNA: TGTGCCAGCAGTGGCCGGGACCGACGGACTAGCGGGAGTGTGGGGGCCTACGAGCAGTACTTC. The encoded protein is CASSGRDRRTSGSVGAYEQYF.

As concerns this clonotype: One end of the junction is discordant with germline, which a read error may explain. The chain couples TRBV9 to TRBJ2-2; TRBD1 agrees at 7 bases. Germline V gene data show CDR1 as SGDLS and CDR2 as YYNGEE. The CDR3 length is 15 residues. The CDR3 region is CTSSPRTGNTGELFF. CDR3 in DNA: TGTACCAGCAGCCCTCGGACAGGGAACACCGGGGAGCTGTTTTTT.

On this clonotype itself: One end of the junction varies from germline; a read error may be responsible. The chain joins TRBV9 to TRBJ2-5; D is uncertain. Germline assignment: CDR1 SGDLS and CDR2 YYNGEE. CDR3 length: 15 residues. In DNA form, the CDR3 reads TGTGCCAGCGGCGTAGACCAGACGTACCAAGAGACCCAGTACTTC. Translated: CASGVDQTYQETQYF. Based on the CDR3 plus reference TRBV9 and TRBJ2-5, the full variable domain is DSGVTQTPKHLITATGQRVTLRCSPRSGDLSVYWYQQSLDQGLQFLIQYYNGEERAKGNILERFSAQQFPDLHSELNLSSLELGDSALYFCASGVDQTYQETQYFGPGTRLLVL.